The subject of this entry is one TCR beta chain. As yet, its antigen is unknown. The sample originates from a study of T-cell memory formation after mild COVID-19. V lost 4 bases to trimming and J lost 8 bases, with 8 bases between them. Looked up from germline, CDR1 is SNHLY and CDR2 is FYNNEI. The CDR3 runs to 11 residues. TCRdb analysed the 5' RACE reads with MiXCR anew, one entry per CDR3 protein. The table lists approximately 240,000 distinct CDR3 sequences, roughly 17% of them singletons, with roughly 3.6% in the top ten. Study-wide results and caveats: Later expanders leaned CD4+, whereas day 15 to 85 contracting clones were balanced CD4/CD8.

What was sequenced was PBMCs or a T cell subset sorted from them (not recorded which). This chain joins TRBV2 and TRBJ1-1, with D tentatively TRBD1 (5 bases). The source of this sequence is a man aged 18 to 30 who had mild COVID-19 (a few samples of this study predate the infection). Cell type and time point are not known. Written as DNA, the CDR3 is TGTGCCAGCAGTGCATGGGGGGAAGCTTTCTTT. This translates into CASSAWGEAFF.